The next 8 T cell receptor beta chains were all read from a single sample in a study of post-analysis software for immune sequencing data. General study findings and limits: Elevated frequency relative to controls characterized four to six TRBV segments in patients, TRBV5-6, TRBV5-1 and TRBV20-1 among them.

These receptors' antigens are unknown. Presence of unique molecular identifiers characterized the TCR beta cDNA libraries. TCRdb re-called the PCR reads with MiXCR, one entry per CDR3 protein. The data contain hundreds of thousands of distinct CDR3 sequences, roughly half of them singletons. Sequenced sample: blood. These receptors came from a girl aged 5-17 years with multiple sclerosis.

This clonotype has just a few counts. The genes are TRBV5-5 and TRBJ2-6, with TRBD1 as a possible D gene (5 bases). Trimming removed 3 bases from V and 9 bases from J, with 13 bases in between. The CDR3 is 14 residues long. Germline assignment: CDR1 SGHKS and CDR2 YYEKEE (reference sequence). This CDR3 reads CASSSRQLSNVLTF. Written as DNA, the CDR3 is TGTGCCAGCAGCTCCCGACAGTTAAGCAACGTCCTGACTTTC.

The CDR3 loop reads CASSQGWGWTSSYNEQFF. The CDR3 bases are TGTGCCAGCAGCCAAGGCTGGGGGTGGACAAGCTCCTACAATGAGCAGTTCTTC. The V call is TRBV14, the J call TRBJ2-1; D possibly uses TRBD1 or TRBD2 (5 bases each). Germline V gene data show CDR1 as SGHDN and CDR2 as FVKESK. The CDR3 sequence is 18 residues long. Trimming shortened V by 1 base and J by 0 bases, and 16 bases separated the two germline ends.

The chain is built from TRBV7-9 and TRBJ2-5, with D maybe TRBD2 (6 bases). Trimming cost V 3 bases and J 4 bases, with 9 bases left between them. Per the germline V gene, CDR1 is SEHNR and CDR2 is FQNEAQ (reference sequence). CDR3 length: 13 amino acids. CDR3 coding DNA: TGTGCCAGCAGCTTCCTGGAGGGAGAGACCCAGTACTTC. Residues: CASSFLEGETQYF.

In this sample, this clonotype turned up a few times. The chain combines TRBV15 with TRBJ1-4; TRBD1 is a possible D gene (5 bases). The ends were cut back, 8 bases at V and 4 bases at J, with 11 bases in the middle. The CDR3 runs to 13 residues. The germline CDR1 and CDR2 sequences are LNHNV and YYDKDF (reference sequence). The CDR3 DNA sequence: TGTGCCACCCTCCGGGACGGTAATGAAAAACTGTTTTTT. Translation: CATLRDGNEKLFF.

This chain links TRBV7-3 with TRBJ2-1, with TRBD2 identical over 9 bases. Germline CDR1 is SGHTA and CDR2 is FQGTGA. V lost 0 bases, J lost 6 bases, and 6 bases stayed unmatched. This CDR3 comprises 16 residues. The CDR3 protein is CASSLTRLAEGNEQFF. The CDR3 coding sequence is TGTGCCAGCAGCTTAACCAGACTAGCGGAGGGCAATGAGCAGTTCTTC.

This clonotype has more than one count but fewer than ten. V is TRBV25-1 and J is TRBJ2-7, with 8 bases matching TRBD1. V was pared by 5 bases and J by 6 bases, with 6 bases of the junction left unmatched. The CDR3 loop spans 13 amino acids. CDR1 is MGHDK and CDR2 is SYGVNS in the germline V gene. The CDR3 region has the DNA TGTGCCAGCAGTCGGCAGGGGGCAATCGAGCAGTACTTC. Encoded protein: CASSRQGAIEQYF.

This rearrangement joins TRBV6-1 to TRBJ2-1; D not certain. With 4 bases removed from V and 5 bases from J, the gap between germline ends came to 12 bases. The CDR3 has 14 amino acids. Germline values: CDR1 MNHNS, CDR2 SASEGT. The CDR3 loop reads CASSALSTNNEQFF. The DNA for the CDR3 is TGTGCCAGCAGTGCTCTGTCAACAAACAATGAGCAGTTCTTC.

This clonotype was counted a few times. This sequence joins TRBV29-1 and TRBJ2-1; a weak D match, TRBD1 (6 bases). Germline CDR1 reads SQVTM; CDR2 reads ANQGSEA. This CDR3 has 11 amino acids. Trimming took 6 bases from V and 6 from J, leaving 9 bases between them. CDR3 nucleotide sequence: TGCAGCGTGGCACAGGGCAATGAGCAGTTCTTC. Protein sequence: CSVAQGNEQFF.